The 5 T cell receptor beta chains below all came from one sample that was sequenced in a study of lymphopenia after photon versus proton radiotherapy (dated by TCRdb to about 2019). The library relied on the immunoSEQ multiplex PCR assay. TCRdb carries this immuneACCESS record with in-frame sequences only. Its versions omit some clonotypes, under half of them owing to an unresolved V gene in the studies checked, with the rest unexplained. Across this sample there are 53,000 or so clones, with around 88% seen only once. The top ten clones comprise 25% to 35% of the sample. The sample here was peripheral blood, taken from a patient treated with photon-based radiotherapy. The receptors shown here come from a man aged 50 to 60 with gastric cancer.

The chain combines TRBV7-9 with TRBJ2-7; D is perhaps TRBD1 (6 bases). The V gene lost 4 bases and the J gene lost 2 bases, with 9 bases spanning the gap. The CDR3 contains 13 residues. Germline V CDR1 and CDR2: SEHNR, FQNEAQ (reference sequence). The CDR3 spells CASSSWTAYEQYF. CDR3 coding DNA: TGTGCCAGCAGCTCCTGGACAGCCTACGAGCAGTACTTC.

V is TRBV27 and J is TRBJ1-1; tentatively, D is TRBD1 (6 bases). CDR1 is MNHEY, CDR2 SMNVEV, per germline (reference sequence). The CDR3 runs to 15 residues. Trimming left V 3 bases short and J 2 bases short, with 13 bases between. For the CDR3, the DNA is TGTGCCAGCAGTTTCTTTACAGGGTCAAACACTGAAGCTTTCTTT. Translating it yields CASSFFTGSNTEAFF.

V and J are TRBV7-9 and TRBJ2-3, with 9 bases lining up with TRBD2. The CDR3 consists of 16 residues. V was clipped by 5 bases and J by 4 bases; unmatched bases: 10. Germline CDR1 reads SEHNR; CDR2 reads FQNEAQ (reference sequence). The CDR3 sequence: CASSPRQTSGSDTQYF. The CDR3 DNA follows: TGTGCCAGCAGCCCGCGACAGACTAGCGGTTCAGATACGCAGTATTTT.

The chain employs TRBV14 and TRBJ2-7; unclear D gene. This CDR3 spans 15 amino acids. V lost 3 bases, J lost 3 bases, and 15 bases lay in between. Germline CDR1 SGHDN, CDR2 FVKESK. The CDR3 DNA sequence: TGTGCCAGCAGCCAGGGTGGCTCCTGGGGCTACGAGCAGTACTTC. Encoded protein: CASSQGGSWGYEQYF.

V and J are TRBV27 and TRBJ1-2; 10 bases agree with TRBD1. In germline, CDR1 is MNHEY, CDR2 SMNVEV (reference sequence). V lost 6 bases and J lost 10; bases outside the gene matches: 8. The CDR3 has 13 residues. CDR3 DNA: TGTGCCAGCAGAAAGACAGGGGGCGACGCCTACACCTTC. This gives the protein CASRKTGGDAYTF.